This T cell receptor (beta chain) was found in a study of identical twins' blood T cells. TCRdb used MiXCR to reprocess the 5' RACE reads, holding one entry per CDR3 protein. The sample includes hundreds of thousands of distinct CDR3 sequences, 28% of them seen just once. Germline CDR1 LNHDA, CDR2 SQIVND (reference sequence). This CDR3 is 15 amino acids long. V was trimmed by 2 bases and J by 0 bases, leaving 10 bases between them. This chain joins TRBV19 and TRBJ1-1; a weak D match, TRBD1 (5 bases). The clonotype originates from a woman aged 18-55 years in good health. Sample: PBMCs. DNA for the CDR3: TGTGCCAGTAGTATAAATGGGGGAATGAACACTGAAGCTTTCTTT. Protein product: CASSINGGMNTEAFF.